A single sample is the source of the 24 T cell receptor beta chains below, sequenced in a study of CD8 T cells in ankylosing spondylitis. One entry per CDR3 protein, called by TCRdb with MiXCR from the 5' RACE reads. The table has 80,000 to 90,000 distinct CDR3 sequences, more than 25% seen once. Sequencing was done on a sample of blood, either unsorted or a sorted T cell fraction (not recorded which). The receptors originated from a male donor with ankylosing spondylitis or in good health (not recorded which).

The CDR3 DNA sequence: TGCGCCAGCGGGACAGGGGAGGGGGGAACTGAAGCTTTCTTT. It codes for CASGTGEGGTEAFF. This chain uses TRBV5-1 with TRBJ1-1; 10 nucleotides match TRBD1. This CDR3 spans 14 amino acids. Trimming cost V 7 bases and J 5 bases; bases outside gene matches: 8. Per germline, CDR1 SGHRS and CDR2 YFSETQ.

The chain links TRBV20-1 to TRBJ2-1; 9 bases are shared with TRBD2. The CDR3 is 14 residues long. V lost 3 bases to trimming and J lost 5 bases; unmatched junction nucleotides: 5. Germline loops: CDR1 DFQATT, CDR2 SNEGSKA (reference sequence). For the CDR3, the DNA is TGCAGTGCTAGCGCTAGCGGGGAAAACAATGAGCAGTTCTTC. Translated: CSASASGENNEQFF.

This clonotype was found many times. The CDR3 sequence: CATIGGYITGELFF. CDR3 in DNA: TGTGCCACAATAGGCGGCTATATCACCGGGGAGCTGTTTTTT. The V gene is TRBV12-3 or TRBV12-4, the J gene TRBJ2-2; D is ambiguous. The CDR3 totals 14 residues. Trimming cost V 10 bases and J 4 bases, with 16 bases left between them.

The J gene is TRBJ2-3, the V gene TRBV20-1; 9 bases match TRBD2. J was trimmed by 4 bases and V by 8 bases; bases with no gene match: 7. This CDR3 contains 13 residues. CDR1 and CDR2 (germline): DFQATT, SNEGSKA (reference sequence). CDR3 amino acids: CSSGGTSSDTQYF. The CDR3 DNA follows: TGCAGTTCCGGGGGGACTAGCTCAGATACGCAGTATTTT.

This sequence joins TRBV18 and TRBJ2-7; D gene unclear. The CDR3 has 14 amino acids. V shed 6 bases and J shed 0 bases, with 12 bases lying between them. Germline V CDR1 and CDR2: KGHSH, LQKENI. The CDR3 loop reads CASSSSFSSYEQYF. In DNA form, the CDR3 reads TGTGCCAGCTCCTCCAGCTTCAGCTCCTACGAGCAGTACTTC. Drawing the rest from reference TRBV18 and TRBJ2-7, the complete variable domain is NAGVMQNPRHLVRRRGQEARLRCSPMKGHSHVYWYRQLPEEGLKFMVYLQKENIIDESGMPKERFSAEFPKEGPSILRIQQVVRGDSAAYFCASSSSFSSYEQYFGPGTRLTVT.

The CDR3 reads CASSRMVGTDTQYF. CDR3 in DNA: TGTGCCAGCAGCCGGATGGTTGGCACAGATACGCAGTATTTT. This chain connects TRBV7-3 to TRBJ2-3; D remains unclear. The CDR3 has 14 amino acids. CDR1 SGHTA and CDR2 FQGTGA come from the germline V gene. V lost 5 bases, J lost 1 base, and 10 bases lay in between.

CDR3 sequence: CASSLGFGHGELFF. The CDR3 nucleotides are TGTGCCAGCAGCTTAGGTTTTGGCCACGGGGAGCTGTTTTTT. The chain links TRBV7-9 to TRBJ2-2; D is ambiguous. V gave up 1 base and J gave up 7 bases, with 10 bases separating them. Germline V gene data show CDR1 as SEHNR and CDR2 as FQNEAQ (reference sequence). This CDR3 spans 14 amino acids.

This clonotype occurred a few times. The chain combines TRBV3-1 with TRBJ1-5; D call uncertain. The CDR3 is 14 residues long. CDR1 is LGHDT and CDR2 is YNNKEL in the germline V gene (reference sequence). V was shortened by 1 base and J by 3 bases, with 7 bases between the two germline ends. CDR3 coding DNA: TGTGCCAGCAGCCAAGTAGACTCCAATCAGCCCCAGCATTTT. It codes for CASSQVDSNQPQHF. Full variable domain (remainder filled in from reference TRBV3-1 and TRBJ1-5): DTAVSQTPKYLVTQMGNDKSIKCEQNLGHDTMYWYKQDSKKFLKIMFSYNNKELIINETVPNRFSPKSPDKAHLNLHINSLELGDSAVYFCASSQVDSNQPQHFGDGTRLSIL.

This chain joins TRBV15 and TRBJ1-6; D remains unclear. This CDR3 region has 15 residues. Germline V CDR1 and CDR2: LNHNV, YYDKDF (reference sequence). V lost 0 bases and J lost 8, with 11 bases in between. The DNA of the CDR3 is TGTGCCACCAGCAGAGAGAAACAGAGAGATTCACCCCTCCACTTT. It is translated as CATSREKQRDSPLHF.

This clonotype appeared a few times. The J gene is TRBJ2-5, the V gene TRBV6-1, with D perhaps matching TRBD2 (6 bases). Germline CDR1 and CDR2: MNHNS and SASEGT. The V gene lost 5 bases and the J gene lost 4 bases, with 17 bases spanning the gap. The CDR3 sequence is 15 residues long. DNA for the CDR3: TGTGCCAGCAGTAGACGTGGCTCAGCGGGAGAGACCCAGTACTTC. Translating gives CASSRRGSAGETQYF.

This clonotype was detected only a few times. This chain links TRBV5-1 with TRBJ2-1; unclear D gene. This CDR3 contains 15 residues. CDR1 SGHRS and CDR2 YFSETQ come from the germline V gene. Trimming took 0 bases from V and 2 from J, leaving 9 bases between them. CDR3 residues: CASSLDGGTYNEQFF. The CDR3 coding sequence is TGCGCCAGCAGCTTGGACGGTGGGACCTACAATGAGCAGTTCTTC.

The chain couples TRBV5-1 to TRBJ1-3, with D possibly matching TRBD1 (6 bases). Trimming took 4 bases from V and 4 from J, leaving 18 bases between them. Germline V gives CDR1 SGHRS, CDR2 YFSETQ. This CDR3 region has 16 residues. CDR3 loop: CASSHGGQGSGNTIYF. CDR3 nucleotides: TGCGCCAGCAGCCACGGGGGACAAGGATCCGGAAACACCATATATTTT.

The V call is TRBV3-1, the J call TRBJ2-4; 10 bases are a match to TRBD2. V shed 0 bases and J 3 bases; nucleotides not matched to a gene: 8. Looked up from germline, CDR1 is LGHDT and CDR2 is YNNKEL (reference sequence). This CDR3 spans 18 amino acids. CDR3 protein: CASSQDSAGGPGKNIQYF. CDR3 nucleotides: TGTGCCAGCAGCCAAGATTCAGCGGGAGGGCCAGGCAAAAACATTCAGTACTTC.

V is TRBV20-1 and J is TRBJ2-2; D unresolved. V lost 0 bases, J lost 7 bases, and 9 bases lay in between. This CDR3 is 13 amino acids long. The V gene's germline CDR1 is DFQATT and CDR2 SNEGSKA (reference sequence). CDR3 sequence: CSARDRVGGELFF. The CDR3 nucleotides read TGCAGTGCTAGAGATCGGGTTGGCGGGGAGCTGTTTTTT.

Ten or more counts support this clonotype. The chain carries TRBV29-1 and TRBJ1-5; a weak D match, TRBD1 (5 bases). The CDR3 totals 13 residues. V lost 7 bases and J 5 bases, leaving 15 bases between the germline ends. Germline lookup yields CDR1 SQVTM and CDR2 ANQGSEA. The CDR3 is CSAEGSGDQPQHF. The CDR3 coding sequence is TGCAGCGCCGAGGGTTCGGGGGATCAGCCCCAGCATTTT.

The chain employs TRBV2 and TRBJ2-3; D unclear. Germline V gene data show CDR1 as SNHLY and CDR2 as FYNNEI. Trimming stripped 1 base from V and 0 bases from J, with 11 bases between. The CDR3 spans 16 residues. The CDR3 DNA reads as TGTGCCAGCAGTGAAGAGTCGGCAGCGAGCACAGATACGCAGTATTTT. Translation: CASSEESAASTDTQYF. The full variable domain, its missing parts supplied by reference TRBV2 and TRBJ2-3, is EPEVTQTPSHQVTQMGQEVILRCVPISNHLYFYWYRQILGQKVEFLVSFYNNEISEKSEIFDDQFSVERPDGSNFTLKIRSTKLEDSAMYFCASSEESAASTDTQYFGPGTRLTVL.

V usage is TRBV20-1 and J usage is TRBJ2-7; D is undetermined. The CDR3 loop spans 14 amino acids. V lost 6 bases, J lost 1 base, and 16 bases lay in between. Germline V gene lookup returns CDR1 DFQATT and CDR2 SNEGSKA (reference sequence). The CDR3, as DNA: TGCAGTGCAAACTGGTTCGGGCGATCCTACGAGCAGTACTTC. Its translation: CSANWFGRSYEQYF.

This clonotype was seen a few times. The J gene is TRBJ1-2, the V gene TRBV5-8; tentatively, D is TRBD1 (5 bases). Trimming left V 2 bases short and J 4 bases short, with 12 bases between. Germline CDR1 and CDR2: SGHTS and YDEGEE. The length of the CDR3 is 14 residues. The CDR3 nucleotides read TGTGCCAGCAGCTTCCGACAGACGACCTATGGCTACACCTTC. It codes for CASSFRQTTYGYTF.

The chain has TRBV6-4 and TRBJ1-1, with D unresolved. The CDR3 contains 14 residues. From germline, CDR1 is MRHNA and CDR2 SNTAGT. Trimming left V 6 bases short and J 3 bases short, with 14 bases between. The DNA for the CDR3 is TGTGCCAGCAGCGATAGTTGGGATGACACTGAAGCTTTCTTT. This translates into CASSDSWDDTEAFF.

This clonotype came up a few times. In nucleotides, the CDR3 is TGTGCCAGCAGCCAAGAAACTAGCGGGCGGTCCGGGGAGCTGTTTTTT. It is translated as CASSQETSGRSGELFF. The V and J genes are TRBV4-2 and TRBJ2-2; TRBD2 agrees at 9 bases. Germline CDR1 is LGHNA and CDR2 is YNFKEQ. V trimming: 0 bases; J trimming: 6 bases; junction bases outside the gene matches: 5. This CDR3 has 16 residues.

This clonotype showed up just a few times. The chain links TRBV20-1 to TRBJ2-5, with D possibly matching TRBD2 (5 bases). CDR3 length: 12 residues. The V end was cut by 3 bases, the J end by 7 bases, with 12 bases between. Germline V lookup: CDR1 DFQATT, CDR2 SNEGSKA (reference sequence). The CDR3 DNA is TGCAGTGCTAGGGCCCAAGGAGGGACCCAGTACTTC. Translated: CSARAQGGTQYF.

The chain carries TRBV20-1 and TRBJ1-5; D remains unclear. The ends were cut back, 3 bases at V and 7 bases at J, with 16 bases in the middle. Per germline, CDR1 DFQATT and CDR2 SNEGSKA (reference sequence). The CDR3 runs 14 residues. The CDR3 nucleotides are TGCAGTGCTAGCATCGGGGAGATAGAGCAGCCCCAGCATTTT. Protein: CSASIGEIEQPQHF.

There are many counts of this clonotype. V is TRBV3-1 and J is TRBJ2-4; 8 nucleotides agree with TRBD2. There are 17 residues in the CDR3. Germline V gene sequence: CDR1 LGHDT, CDR2 YNNKEL (reference sequence). Unmatched junction bases numbered 9, after V lost 3 bases and J lost 2 bases. The DNA of the CDR3 is TGTGCCAGCAGCCATTCTGGCGGGGGGCTAACCAAAAACATTCAGTACTTC. Its protein is CASSHSGGGLTKNIQYF.

The chain is built from TRBV5-1 and TRBJ2-5; 9 nucleotides match TRBD2. V lost 0 bases and J lost 0; bases outside the gene matches: 3. CDR1 SGHRS and CDR2 YFSETQ come from the germline V gene. CDR3 length equals 16 residues. In DNA, the CDR3 is TGCGCCAGCAGCTTGGGACTAGCGGTTTACCAAGAGACCCAGTACTTC. Amino acid sequence: CASSLGLAVYQETQYF.